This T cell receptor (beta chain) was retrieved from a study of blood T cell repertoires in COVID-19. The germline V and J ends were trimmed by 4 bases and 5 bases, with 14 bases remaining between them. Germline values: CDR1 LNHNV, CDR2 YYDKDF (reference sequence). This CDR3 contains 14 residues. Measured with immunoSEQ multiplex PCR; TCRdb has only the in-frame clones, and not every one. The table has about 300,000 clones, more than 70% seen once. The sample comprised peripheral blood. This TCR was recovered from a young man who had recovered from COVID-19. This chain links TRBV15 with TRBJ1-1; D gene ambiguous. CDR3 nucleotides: TGTGCCACCAGCATGGAGGGTCGATGGACTGAAGCTTTCTTT. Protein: CATSMEGRWTEAFF.